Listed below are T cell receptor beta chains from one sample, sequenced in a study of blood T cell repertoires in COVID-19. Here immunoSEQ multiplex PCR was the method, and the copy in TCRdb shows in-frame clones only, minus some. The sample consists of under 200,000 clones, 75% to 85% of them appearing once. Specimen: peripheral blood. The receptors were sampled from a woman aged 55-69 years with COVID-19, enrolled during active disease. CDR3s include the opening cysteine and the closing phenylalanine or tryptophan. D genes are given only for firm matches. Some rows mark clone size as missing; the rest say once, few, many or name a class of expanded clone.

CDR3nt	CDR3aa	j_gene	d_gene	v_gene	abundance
TGTGCCAGCAGCCCATCTAGCGGGGTGGCAGAGACCCAGTACTTC	CASSPSSGVAETQYF	TRBJ2-5	TRBD2	TRBV7-2	few
TGTGCCAGTAGTAAACAGGGGAGCTCCTACAATGAGCAGTTCTTC	CASSKQGSSYNEQFF	TRBJ2-1	TRBD1	TRBV19	NA
TGTGCCAGTAGTACCCGGCTAGCGGGGTTAGAGACCCAGTACTTC	CASSTRLAGLETQYF	TRBJ2-5	TRBD2	TRBV19	NA
TGTGCCAGTAGAAAGTCGGGAGGTCCTTCCTACGAGCAGTACTTC	CASRKSGGPSYEQYF	TRBJ2-7	TRBD2	TRBV19	NA
TGCGCCAGCAGCTCAACGTCACAGGGGAGCACTGAAGCTTTCTTT	CASSSTSQGSTEAFF	TRBJ1-1	TRBD1	TRBV5-1	few
TGTGCCAGCAGCTTTATGGAGACCCAGTACTTC	CASSFMETQYF	TRBJ2-5	NA	TRBV7-2	NA
TGTGCCAGCAGGGATATGGGACAGACTGGAGGCTACACCTTC	CASRDMGQTGGYTF	TRBJ1-2	TRBD1	TRBV7-9	NA
TGTGCCAGCAGTTCCCGACTAGCGCCCGGGGAGCTGTTTTTT	CASSSRLAPGELFF	TRBJ2-2	TRBD2	TRBV27	NA
TGTGCCAGTACCACGGGAGTTTGGAACACTGAAGCTTTCTTT	CASTTGVWNTEAFF	TRBJ1-1	NA	TRBV19	NA
TGTGCCAGCAGCGTGGACCCGGCTAATGAAAAACTGTTTTTT	CASSVDPANEKLFF	TRBJ1-4	NA	TRBV5-4	NA
TGTGCCAGCATGGGACAGGGCCTACCGGAGCAGTTCTTC	CASMGQGLPEQFF	TRBJ2-1	TRBD1	TRBV28	NA
TGCGCCAGCAGATCGCAACAGGGTCCGGGCACTGAAGCTTTCTTT	CASRSQQGPGTEAFF	TRBJ1-1	NA	TRBV5-1	NA
TGTGCCAGTAGCACCGGGACAGCTTCCTACGAGCAGTACTTC	CASSTGTASYEQYF	TRBJ2-7	TRBD1	TRBV19	few
TGTGCCAGCAGCCAATCTCGGGGTAGGGAGACCCAGTACTTC	CASSQSRGRETQYF	TRBJ2-5	NA	TRBV3-1/TRBV3-2	few
TGCGCCAGCAGCCTGGGACTGATCACAGATACGCAGTATTTT	CASSLGLITDTQYF	TRBJ2-3	NA	TRBV5-1	NA
TGTGCCAGCAGTCCAAGACTAGCGGAACTCATCCATTACGAGCAGTACTTC	CASSPRLAELIHYEQYF	TRBJ2-7	TRBD2	TRBV27	NA
TGTGCCACCAGTGACCCGACTAGCCTGGGAGAGACCCAGTACTTC	CATSDPTSLGETQYF	TRBJ2-5	TRBD2	TRBV24-1	NA
TGTGCCAGCAGCTTAGGGCTAGCGAGGGATGAGCAGTTCTTC	CASSLGLARDEQFF	TRBJ2-1	NA	TRBV7-2	few
TGTGCCATCAGGGGGGGGGCTTCACCCCTCCACTTT	CAIRGGASPLHF	TRBJ1-6	NA	TRBV10-3	NA
TGTGCCATGCTGCGGCAGACTAATTCACCCCTCCACTTT	CAMLRQTNSPLHF	TRBJ1-6	NA	TRBV2	NA
TGCGCCAGCAGCCAGGACAGGCCTCAAGAGACCCAGTACTTC	CASSQDRPQETQYF	TRBJ2-5	TRBD1	TRBV4-1	NA
TGTGCCAGCAGTCCCCCACAGGGTTACTTAATCGGCTACACCTTC	CASSPPQGYLIGYTF	TRBJ1-2	NA	TRBV28	NA
TGCGCCAGCAGAAACAGGACCTACGAGCAGTACTTC	CASRNRTYEQYF	TRBJ2-7	NA	TRBV5-1	once
TGCGCCAGCAGCCTCCATACAGCTAACTATGGCTACACCTTC	CASSLHTANYGYTF	TRBJ1-2	NA	TRBV5-1	NA
TGCGCCAGCAGCTTCTTACCTTTAGCGGGAAGCAATCAGCCCCAGCATTTT	CASSFLPLAGSNQPQHF	TRBJ1-5	NA	TRBV5-1	NA
TGTGCCAGCAGTTCCCGAGGGAGGGGGATAATGAACACTGAAGCTTTCTTT	CASSSRGRGIMNTEAFF	TRBJ1-1	NA	TRBV11-2	once
TGTGCCATCAGTGATGAAGGAATCGGGCAGGGAATAGAGACCCAGTACTTC	CAISDEGIGQGIETQYF	TRBJ2-5	NA	TRBV10-3	NA
TGTGCCAGCAGGCCCCGGGGTGGGATCAATGAGCAGTTCTTC	CASRPRGGINEQFF	TRBJ2-1	NA	TRBV6-5	NA
TGTGCCAGCAGTTTCCTAACGAGTACCGGGGAGCTGTTTTTT	CASSFLTSTGELFF	TRBJ2-2	NA	TRBV6-5	NA
TGTGCCAGCAGTCTGTACAGGGGGGTTTATAATTCACCCCTCCACTTT	CASSLYRGVYNSPLHF	TRBJ1-6	TRBD1	TRBV5-5	NA
TGTGCCAGCAGTTCCTTAGGACTGCAACGCTCCTACGAGCAGTACTTC	CASSSLGLQRSYEQYF	TRBJ2-7	NA	TRBV28	NA
TGCGCCAGCAGCTTGATTGGGACAGGGGACACCGGGGAGCTGTTTTTT	CASSLIGTGDTGELFF	TRBJ2-2	TRBD1	TRBV5-1	NA
TGTGCCACGGCGGAGGGGGCCGCGGACTATGGCTACACCTTC	CATAEGAADYGYTF	TRBJ1-2	TRBD1	TRBV28	NA
TGTGCCAGCAGCGTGGACTCGACCTACAATGAGCAGTTCTTC	CASSVDSTYNEQFF	TRBJ2-1	NA	TRBV9	NA
TGTGCCAGCAGCCGAACAGGGGGTGGATGGGAAAAACTGTTTTTT	CASSRTGGGWEKLFF	TRBJ1-4	TRBD1	TRBV28	NA
TGTGCCATCAGTGAGGTGACGGGAGCGAACAATGAGCAGTTCTTC	CAISEVTGANNEQFF	TRBJ2-1	NA	TRBV10-3	NA
TGTGCCAGTAGTATTCGGCTAGCGGGGGGACAAAACATTCAGTACTTC	CASSIRLAGGQNIQYF	TRBJ2-4	TRBD2	TRBV19	once
TGTGCCACGGGAGGACAGCTGAACACTGAAGCTTTCTTT	CATGGQLNTEAFF	TRBJ1-1	NA	TRBV3-1/TRBV3-2	NA
TGTGCCAGCAGTCAAGACGCGGGGGTCTCGGGGGAGACCCAGTACTTC	CASSQDAGVSGETQYF	TRBJ2-5	TRBD2	TRBV7-9	few
TGTGCCAGCAGCCAAGGCGGACTAGCGGGGGGGACCCAGTACTTC	CASSQGGLAGGTQYF	TRBJ2-5	TRBD2	TRBV3-1/TRBV3-2	once
TGTGCCAGCAGTTTCTCTTTACAGGGGAGGAACACTGAAGCTTTCTTT	CASSFSLQGRNTEAFF	TRBJ1-1	TRBD1	TRBV28	NA
TGTGCCAGCAGCTTAGGCGGACTGTCGTCAGATACGCAGTATTTT	CASSLGGLSSDTQYF	TRBJ2-3	NA	TRBV7-3	NA
TGTGCCAGCAGTGTAGCTTACAATGAGCAGTTCTTC	CASSVAYNEQFF	TRBJ2-1	NA	TRBV7-9	few
TGTGCCTGGCATAGTGGACAGGGCAATGAAAAACTGTTTTTT	CAWHSGQGNEKLFF	TRBJ1-4	TRBD1	TRBV30	NA
TGTGCCAGCTCACAATCGGTCGGCAATCAGCCCCAGCATTTT	CASSQSVGNQPQHF	TRBJ1-5	NA	TRBV18	NA
TGTGCCGCCGCTAGCGAGGACAATGAGCAGTTCTTC	CAAASEDNEQFF	TRBJ2-1	NA	TRBV10-3	NA
TGTGCCAGCAGTCCTCTAGCGGGGGGCTACAATGAGCAGTTCTTC	CASSPLAGGYNEQFF	TRBJ2-1	TRBD2	TRBV5-4	NA
TGTGCCAGTAGTCACCGGACTAGCGGGAAAGAGACCCAGTACTTC	CASSHRTSGKETQYF	TRBJ2-5	TRBD2	TRBV19	NA
TGTGCCAGCTCACAGAAGACTAGCGGGGGAACAGATACGCAGTATTTT	CASSQKTSGGTDTQYF	TRBJ2-3	TRBD2	TRBV18	NA
TGCAGCGTTGAACAGGTTGGCTACACCTTC	CSVEQVGYTF	TRBJ1-2	NA	TRBV29-1	NA